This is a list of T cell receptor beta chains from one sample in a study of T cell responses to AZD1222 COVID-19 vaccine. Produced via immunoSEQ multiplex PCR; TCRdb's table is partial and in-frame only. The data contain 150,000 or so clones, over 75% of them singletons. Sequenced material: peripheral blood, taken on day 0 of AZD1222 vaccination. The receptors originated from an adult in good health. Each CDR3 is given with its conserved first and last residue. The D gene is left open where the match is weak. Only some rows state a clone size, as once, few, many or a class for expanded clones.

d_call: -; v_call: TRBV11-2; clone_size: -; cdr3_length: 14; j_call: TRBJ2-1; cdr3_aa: CASSLMSVWGEQFF; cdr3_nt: TGTGCCAGCAGCTTAATGTCGGTTTGGGGTGAGCAGTTCTTC
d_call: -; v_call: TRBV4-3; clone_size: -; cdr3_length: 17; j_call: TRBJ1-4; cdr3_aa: CASSQVRGDASNEKLFF; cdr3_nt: TGCGCCAGCAGCCAAGTTCGGGGGGACGCATCTAATGAAAAACTGTTTTTT
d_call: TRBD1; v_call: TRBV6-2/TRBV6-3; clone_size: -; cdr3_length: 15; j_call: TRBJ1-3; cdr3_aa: CASSLVGQRGNTIYF; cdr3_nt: TGTGCCAGCAGTTTAGTGGGACAGAGAGGAAACACCATATATTTT
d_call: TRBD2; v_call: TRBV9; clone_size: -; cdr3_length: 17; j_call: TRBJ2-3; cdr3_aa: CASSVGLAGGSTDTQYF; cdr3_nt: TGTGCCAGCAGCGTAGGTCTAGCGGGGGGCTCCACAGATACGCAGTATTTT
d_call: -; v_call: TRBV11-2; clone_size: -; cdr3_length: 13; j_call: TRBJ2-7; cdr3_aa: CASSLEPGYEQYF; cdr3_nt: TGTGCCAGCAGCTTAGAACCAGGCTACGAGCAGTACTTC
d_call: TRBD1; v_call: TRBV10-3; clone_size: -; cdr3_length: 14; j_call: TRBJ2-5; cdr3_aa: CAIRPGGSEETQYF; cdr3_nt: TGTGCCATCAGGCCAGGGGGCTCTGAGGAGACCCAGTACTTC
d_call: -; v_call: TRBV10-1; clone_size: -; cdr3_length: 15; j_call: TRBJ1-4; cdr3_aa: CASSPQGWANEKLFF; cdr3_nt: TGCGCCAGCAGTCCTCAGGGGTGGGCTAATGAAAAACTGTTTTTT
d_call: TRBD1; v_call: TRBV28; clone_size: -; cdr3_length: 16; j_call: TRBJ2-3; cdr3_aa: CASSPMTGVSTDTQYF; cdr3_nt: TGTGCCAGCAGTCCAATGACAGGGGTCTCCACAGATACGCAGTATTTT
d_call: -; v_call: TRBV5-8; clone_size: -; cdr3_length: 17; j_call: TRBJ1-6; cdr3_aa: CASSPWLVRTDNSPLHF; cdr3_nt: TGTGCCAGCAGCCCTTGGTTGGTTCGGACAGATAATTCACCCCTCCACTTT
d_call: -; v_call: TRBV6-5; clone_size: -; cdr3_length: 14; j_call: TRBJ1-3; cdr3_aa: CASSYRVSGNTIYF; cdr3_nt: TGTGCCAGCAGTTATCGGGTCTCTGGAAACACCATATATTTT
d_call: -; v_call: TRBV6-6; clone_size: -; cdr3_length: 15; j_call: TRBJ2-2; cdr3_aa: CASSYRSPGAGELFF; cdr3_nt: TGTGCCAGCAGTTACAGGAGCCCGGGCGCCGGGGAGCTGTTTTTT
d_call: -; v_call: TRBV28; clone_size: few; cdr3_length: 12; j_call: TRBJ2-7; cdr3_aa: CASSTVLDEQYF; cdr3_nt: TGTGCCAGCAGTACCGTACTCGACGAGCAGTACTTC
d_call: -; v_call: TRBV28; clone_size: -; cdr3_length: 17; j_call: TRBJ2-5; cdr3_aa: CASSSGRKDTTQETQYF; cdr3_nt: TGTGCCAGCAGCTCAGGGAGGAAGGACACAACCCAAGAGACCCAGTACTTC
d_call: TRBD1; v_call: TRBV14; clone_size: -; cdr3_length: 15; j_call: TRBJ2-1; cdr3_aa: CASSQWDRDNNEQFF; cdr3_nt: TGTGCCAGCAGCCAATGGGACAGGGACAACAATGAGCAGTTCTTC
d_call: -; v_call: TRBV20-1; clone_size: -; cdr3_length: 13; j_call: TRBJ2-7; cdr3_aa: CSASLVFAYEQYF; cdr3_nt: TGCAGTGCAAGTCTGGTTTTTGCCTACGAGCAGTACTTC
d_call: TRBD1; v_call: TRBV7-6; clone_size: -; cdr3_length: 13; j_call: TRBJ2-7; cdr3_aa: CASSPGQGYEQYF; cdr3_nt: TGTGCCAGCAGCCCCGGACAGGGGTACGAGCAGTACTTC
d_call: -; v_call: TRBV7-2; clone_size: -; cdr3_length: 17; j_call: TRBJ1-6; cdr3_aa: CASSLRGGSSYNSPLHF; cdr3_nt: TGTGCCAGCAGCCTCAGGGGTGGGAGCTCCTATAATTCACCCCTCCACTTT
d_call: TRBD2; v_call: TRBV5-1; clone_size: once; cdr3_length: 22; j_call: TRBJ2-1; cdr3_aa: CASSLLGPGGGALPRGNNEQFF; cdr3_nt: TGCGCCAGCAGCTTGTTGGGTCCCGGCGGGGGGGCACTACCGCGGGGGAACAATGAGCAGTTCTTC
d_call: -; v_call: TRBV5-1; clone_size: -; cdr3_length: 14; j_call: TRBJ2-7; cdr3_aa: CASSLVAGPYEQYF; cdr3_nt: TGCGCCAGCAGCTTGGTGGCAGGACCTTACGAGCAGTACTTC
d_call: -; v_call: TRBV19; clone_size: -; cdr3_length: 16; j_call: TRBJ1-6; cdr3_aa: CASTPGHSDTNSPLHF; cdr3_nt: TGTGCCAGTACCCCAGGACACTCTGATACTAATTCACCCCTCCACTTT
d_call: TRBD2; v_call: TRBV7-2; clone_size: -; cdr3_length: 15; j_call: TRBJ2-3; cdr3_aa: CASSRLGGGTDTQYF; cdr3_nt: TGTGCCAGCAGCCGTTTGGGGGGGGGCACAGATACGCAGTATTTT
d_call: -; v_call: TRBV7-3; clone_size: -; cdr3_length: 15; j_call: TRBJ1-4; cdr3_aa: CASSLNPGASEKLFF; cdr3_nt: TGTGCCAGCAGCTTAAACCCGGGGGCGTCGGAAAAACTGTTTTTT
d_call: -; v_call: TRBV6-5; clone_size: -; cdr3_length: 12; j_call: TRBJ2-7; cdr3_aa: CATGWGNYEQYF; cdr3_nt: TGTGCCACTGGGTGGGGGAACTACGAGCAGTACTTC
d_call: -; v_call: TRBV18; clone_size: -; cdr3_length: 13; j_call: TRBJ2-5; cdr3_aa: CASTTGLVETQYF; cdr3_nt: TGTGCCAGCACCACAGGGTTGGTAGAGACCCAGTACTTC
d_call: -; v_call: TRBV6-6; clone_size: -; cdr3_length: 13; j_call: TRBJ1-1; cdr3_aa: CASRITGNTEAFF; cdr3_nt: TGTGCCAGCAGGATTACAGGGAACACTGAAGCTTTCTTT
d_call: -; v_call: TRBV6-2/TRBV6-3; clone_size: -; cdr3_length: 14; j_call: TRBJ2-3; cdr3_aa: CASSYSTGTDTQYF; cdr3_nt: TGTGCCAGCAGTTACTCAACAGGGACAGATACGCAGTATTTT
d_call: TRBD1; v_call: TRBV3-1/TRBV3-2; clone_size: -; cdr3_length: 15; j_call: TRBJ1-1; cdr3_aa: CASSQGTGWPTEAFF; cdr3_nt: TGTGCCAGCAGCCAAGGGACAGGGTGGCCCACTGAAGCTTTCTTT
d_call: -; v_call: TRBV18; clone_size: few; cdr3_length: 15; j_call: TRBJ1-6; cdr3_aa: CASSPRDRGNSPLHF; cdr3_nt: TGTGCCAGCTCACCAAGAGACAGAGGGAATTCACCCCTCCACTTT
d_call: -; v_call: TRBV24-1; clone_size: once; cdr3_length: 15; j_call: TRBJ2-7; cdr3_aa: CATSVGTLSSYEQYF; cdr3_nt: TGTGCCACCAGTGTAGGAACCCTCAGCTCCTACGAGCAGTACTTC
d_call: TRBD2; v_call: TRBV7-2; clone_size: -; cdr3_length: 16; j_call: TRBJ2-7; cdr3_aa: CASSFAAGGSGLEQYF; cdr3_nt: TGTGCCAGCAGCTTTGCTGCGGGGGGTTCTGGACTCGAGCAGTACTTC
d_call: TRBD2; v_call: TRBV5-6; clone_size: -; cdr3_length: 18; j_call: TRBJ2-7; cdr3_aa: CASSLAGTSGGDLYEQYF; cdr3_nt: TGTGCCAGCAGCTTGGCCGGGACTAGCGGGGGAGACTTATACGAGCAGTACTTC
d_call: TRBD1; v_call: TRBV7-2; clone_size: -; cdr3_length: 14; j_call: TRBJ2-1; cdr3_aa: CASSFRTGGNEQFF; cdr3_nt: TGTGCCAGCAGCTTCAGGACAGGGGGAAATGAGCAGTTCTTC
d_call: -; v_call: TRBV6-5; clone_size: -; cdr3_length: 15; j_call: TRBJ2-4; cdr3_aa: CASSLGTLAKNIQYF; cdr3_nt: TGTGCCAGCAGTTTAGGGACCCTAGCCAAAAACATTCAGTACTTC
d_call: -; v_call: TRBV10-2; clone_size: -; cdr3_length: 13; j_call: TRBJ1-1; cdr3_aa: CASIRGKNTEAFF; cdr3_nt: TGCGCCAGCATCAGGGGTAAGAACACTGAAGCTTTCTTT
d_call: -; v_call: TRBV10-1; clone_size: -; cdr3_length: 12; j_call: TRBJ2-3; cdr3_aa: CATSRDLDTQYF; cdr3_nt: TGCGCCACCTCCCGGGATTTAGATACGCAGTATTTT
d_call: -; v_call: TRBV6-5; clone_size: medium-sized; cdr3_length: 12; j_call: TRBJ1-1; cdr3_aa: CASSYGGTEAFF; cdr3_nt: TGTGCCAGCAGTTATGGGGGCACTGAAGCTTTCTTT
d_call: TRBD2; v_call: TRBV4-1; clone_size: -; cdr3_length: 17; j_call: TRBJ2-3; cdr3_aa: CASSQDGAGGPPDTQYF; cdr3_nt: TGCGCCAGCAGCCAAGATGGAGCGGGGGGGCCGCCAGATACGCAGTATTTT
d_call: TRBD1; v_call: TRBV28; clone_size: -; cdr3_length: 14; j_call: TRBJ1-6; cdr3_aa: CASRQPGQEGSLHF; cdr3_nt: TGTGCCAGTCGACAACCGGGACAGGAGGGTTCCCTCCACTTT
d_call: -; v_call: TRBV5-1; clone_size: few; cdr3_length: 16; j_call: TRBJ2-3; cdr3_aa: CASSLGIQQSTDTQYF; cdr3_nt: TGCGCCAGCAGCTTGGGGATACAACAGAGCACAGATACGCAGTATTTT
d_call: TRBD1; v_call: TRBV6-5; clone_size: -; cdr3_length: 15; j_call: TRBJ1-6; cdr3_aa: CATRRGQFNNSPLHF; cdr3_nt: TGTGCCACTCGAAGGGGGCAGTTTAATAATTCACCCCTCCACTTT
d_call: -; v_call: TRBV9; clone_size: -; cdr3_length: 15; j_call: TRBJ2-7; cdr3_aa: CASSVEGGRSYEQYF; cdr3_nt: TGTGCCAGCAGCGTAGAAGGGGGACGGAGCTACGAGCAGTACTTC
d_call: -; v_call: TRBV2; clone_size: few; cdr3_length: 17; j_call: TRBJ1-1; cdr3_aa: CASSEIQGRGLNTEAFF; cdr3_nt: TGTGCCAGCAGTGAAATACAGGGTAGGGGATTGAACACTGAAGCTTTCTTT
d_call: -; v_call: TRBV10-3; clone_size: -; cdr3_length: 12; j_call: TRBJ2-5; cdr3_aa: CAISEAQETQYF; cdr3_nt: TGTGCCATCAGTGAGGCCCAAGAGACCCAGTACTTC
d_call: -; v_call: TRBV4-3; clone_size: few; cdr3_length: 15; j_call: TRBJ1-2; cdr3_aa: CASSQDYGGMSGYTF; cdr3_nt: TGCGCCAGCAGCCAAGATTACGGGGGAATGAGTGGCTACACCTTC
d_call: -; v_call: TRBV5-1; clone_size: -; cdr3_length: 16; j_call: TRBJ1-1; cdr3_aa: CASSLSPGVMNTEAFF; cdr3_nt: TGCGCCAGCAGCTTGAGTCCGGGGGTAATGAACACTGAAGCTTTCTTT
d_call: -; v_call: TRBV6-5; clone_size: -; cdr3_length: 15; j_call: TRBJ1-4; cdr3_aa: CASSYGGGVVEKLFF; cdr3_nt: TGTGCCAGCAGTTACGGCGGGGGTGTTGTGGAAAAACTGTTTTTT
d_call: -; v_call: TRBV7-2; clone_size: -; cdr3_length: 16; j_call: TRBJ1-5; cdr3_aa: CASSPRDTFSNQPQHF; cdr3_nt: TGTGCCAGCAGCCCGCGGGACACCTTTAGCAATCAGCCCCAGCATTTT
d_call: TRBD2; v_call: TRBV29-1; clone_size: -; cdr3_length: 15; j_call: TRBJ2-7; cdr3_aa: CSVYPLLAGGLEQYF; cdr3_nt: TGCAGCGTCTATCCGCTTCTAGCGGGGGGGCTAGAGCAGTACTTC
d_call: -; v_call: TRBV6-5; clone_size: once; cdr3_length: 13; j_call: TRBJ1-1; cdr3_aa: CASSYSMGTEAFF; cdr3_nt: TGTGCCAGCAGTTACTCGATGGGCACTGAAGCTTTCTTT
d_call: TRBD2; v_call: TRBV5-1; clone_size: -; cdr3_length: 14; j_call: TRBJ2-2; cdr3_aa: CASSLSASGEELFF; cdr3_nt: TGCGCCAGCAGCTTGTCCGCTAGCGGGGAGGAGCTGTTTTTT
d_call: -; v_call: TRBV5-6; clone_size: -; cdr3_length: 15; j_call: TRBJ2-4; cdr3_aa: CASSSGGAGENIQYF; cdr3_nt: TGTGCCAGCAGCTCCGGGGGAGCAGGGGAAAACATTCAGTACTTC
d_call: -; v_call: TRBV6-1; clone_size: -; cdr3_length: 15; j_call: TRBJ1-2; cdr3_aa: CASRVRMDVDYGYTF; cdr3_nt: TGTGCCAGCAGGGTCAGGATGGACGTGGACTATGGCTACACCTTC
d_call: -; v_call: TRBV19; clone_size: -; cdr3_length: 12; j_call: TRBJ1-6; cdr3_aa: CASSARGSPLHF; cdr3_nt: TGTGCCAGTAGTGCGAGGGGTTCACCCCTCCACTTT
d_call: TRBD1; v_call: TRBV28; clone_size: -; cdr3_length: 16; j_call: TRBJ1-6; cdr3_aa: CASRRQTGTDNSPLHF; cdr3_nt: TGTGCCAGCAGGCGACAGACCGGGACAGATAATTCACCCCTCCACTTT
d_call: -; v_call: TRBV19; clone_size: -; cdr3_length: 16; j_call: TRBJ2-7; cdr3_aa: CASRSNHGRSSYEQYF; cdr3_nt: TGTGCCAGTAGAAGTAACCATGGACGGAGCTCCTACGAGCAGTACTTC